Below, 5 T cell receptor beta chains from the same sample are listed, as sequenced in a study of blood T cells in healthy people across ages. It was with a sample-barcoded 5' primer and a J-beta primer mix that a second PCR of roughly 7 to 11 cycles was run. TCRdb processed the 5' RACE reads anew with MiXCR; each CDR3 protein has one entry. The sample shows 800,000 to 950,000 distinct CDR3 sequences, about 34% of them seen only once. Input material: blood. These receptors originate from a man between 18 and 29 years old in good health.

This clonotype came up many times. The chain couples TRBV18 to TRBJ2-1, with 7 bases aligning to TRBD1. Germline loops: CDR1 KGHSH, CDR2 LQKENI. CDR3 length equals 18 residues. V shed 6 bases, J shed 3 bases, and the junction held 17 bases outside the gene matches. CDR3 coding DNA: TGTGCCAGCTCGCCCTACCAAGGAAGAGGGGGCGGCTACAATGAGCAGTTCTTC. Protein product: CASSPYQGRGGGYNEQFF.

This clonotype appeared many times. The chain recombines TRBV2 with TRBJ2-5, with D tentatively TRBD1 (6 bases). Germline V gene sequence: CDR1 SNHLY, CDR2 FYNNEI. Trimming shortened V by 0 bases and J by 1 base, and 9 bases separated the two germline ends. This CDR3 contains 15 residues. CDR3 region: CASSEAYRVQETQYF. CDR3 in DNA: TGTGCCAGCAGTGAAGCTTACAGGGTCCAAGAGACCCAGTACTTC.

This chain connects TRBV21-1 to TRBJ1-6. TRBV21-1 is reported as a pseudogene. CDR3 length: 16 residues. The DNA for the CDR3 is TGTGCCAGCCCTCCGCTCTCGTCCAGACCCCATTCACCCCCCCACTTT. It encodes CASPPLSSRPHSPPHF.

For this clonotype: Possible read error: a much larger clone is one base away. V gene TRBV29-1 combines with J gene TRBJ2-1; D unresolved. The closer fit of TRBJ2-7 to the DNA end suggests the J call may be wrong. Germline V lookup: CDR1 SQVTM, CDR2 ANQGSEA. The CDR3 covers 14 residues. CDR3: CSVGARSSYNEQYF. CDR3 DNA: TGCAGCGTTGGGGCGAGGTCCTCCTACAATGAGCAGTACTTC.

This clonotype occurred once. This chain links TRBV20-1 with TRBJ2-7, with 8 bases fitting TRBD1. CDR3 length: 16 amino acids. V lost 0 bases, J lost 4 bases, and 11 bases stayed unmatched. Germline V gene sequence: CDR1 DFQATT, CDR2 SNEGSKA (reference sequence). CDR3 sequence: CSARDSRQGAWYEQYF. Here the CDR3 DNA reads TGCAGTGCTAGAGATTCCAGGCAGGGGGCATGGTACGAGCAGTACTTC.